This T cell receptor beta chain was captured in a study of cytomegalovirus exposure and HLA in healthy donors. Findings and limits, study-wide: A subsequent analysis found that TCR clusters from the first cohort also tended to co-occur in the 120 or so validation repertoires, with less than 95% of cluster scores above 0. Most TCR sequences were uncommon, yet certain public TCRs appeared in many donors. According to the study, around 160 TCR beta chains were cytomegalovirus-associated. Testing in vitro showed three CMV-associated chains specific for CMV antigens.

As regards this clone: Its antigen is currently unknown.

V lost 7 bases and J 8 bases, leaving 14 bases between the germline ends. This CDR3 contains 13 residues. The germline CDR1 and CDR2 sequences are MNHEY and SMNVEV (reference sequence). Sequenced by immunoSEQ multiplex PCR; TCRdb stores in-frame clones only, minus some. The repertoire has some 200,000 clones, about 80% of them found once; the top ten carry under 3.5%. The sequenced sample consisted of PBMCs. The clonotype originates from a woman aged 18-35 years in good health and CMV-seropositive. This rearrangement joins TRBV27 to TRBJ1-4, with D hard to call. The CDR3 loop is CASKPSLGEKLFF. CDR3 nucleotide sequence: TGTGCCAGCAAGCCTTCGCTCGGGGAAAAACTGTTTTTT.